This passage covers 24 T cell receptor beta chains from one sample sequenced in a study of OX40 agonist ivuxolimab in advanced cancers. The repertoire was sequenced with immunoSEQ multiplex PCR; TCRdb's copy has only in-frame clones and lacks some. The sample shows about 73,000 clones, around 88% of them seen only once. The starting material was CD4+ or CD8+ T cells sorted from blood, obtained in a trial of the OX40 agonist ivuxolimab. The receptors come from an adult with an advanced solid tumor such as melanoma, head and neck, liver or kidney cancer.

V gene TRBV29-1 combines with J gene TRBJ2-5, with TRBD1 as a possible D gene (6 bases). Germline V gives CDR1 SQVTM, CDR2 ANQGSEA. This CDR3 spans 13 amino acids. V was shortened by 7 bases and J by 7 bases, with 19 bases between the two germline ends. CDR3 coding DNA: TGCAGCGCCCTACAGGACAGTACGGGGACCCAGTACTTC. Its protein is CSALQDSTGTQYF. Combining the CDR3 with reference TRBV29-1 and TRBJ2-5 gives the whole variable domain SAVISQKPSRDICQRGTSLTIQCQVDSQVTMMFWYRQQPGQSLTLIATANQGSEATYESGFVIDKFPISRPNLTFSTLTVSNMSPEDSSIYLCSALQDSTGTQYFGPGTRLLVL.

A note on this clone: At one of its ends the junction is not consistent with the germline gene, which may arise from a read error. CDR3 in amino acids: CASSPDRVDTGELFF. The CDR3 bases are TGTGCTAGCAGCCCGGACAGGGTAGACACCGGGGAGCTGTTTTTT. V usage is TRBV7-7 and J usage is TRBJ2-2; 8 nucleotides line up with TRBD1. The CDR3 has 15 amino acids. From germline, CDR1 is SSHAT and CDR2 FNYEAQ (reference sequence).

Only a few counts were recorded for this clone. The chain has TRBV6-5 and TRBJ2-3; 8 nucleotides match TRBD2. CDR1 and CDR2 (germline): MNHEY, SVGAGI. V trimming: 6 bases; J trimming: 6 bases; junction bases outside the gene matches: 8. The CDR3 contains 14 residues. CDR3 residues: CASRPRGGADTQYF. For the CDR3, the DNA is TGTGCCAGCAGACCCCGGGGGGGAGCTGATACGCAGTATTTT.

This sequence joins TRBV6-8 and TRBJ2-5; TRBD2 might be the D (6 bases). Germline lookup yields CDR1 MNHGY and CDR2 SAAAGT. The CDR3 runs 16 residues. Trimming stripped 2 bases from V and 2 bases from J, with 15 bases between. CDR3 sequence: CASSYEEGGIQETQYF. The CDR3 nucleotides read TGTGCCAGCAGTTACGAGGAGGGAGGAATACAAGAGACCCAGTACTTC.

The chain couples TRBV10-2 to TRBJ1-2; D remains unclear. The V and J ends lost 0 bases and 4 bases respectively, with 9 bases between them. The CDR3 covers 14 residues. Germline values: CDR1 WSHSY, CDR2 SAAADI. The CDR3 sequence: CASSESSAFYGYTF. In DNA form, the CDR3 reads TGCGCCAGCAGTGAGTCGTCAGCGTTCTATGGCTACACCTTC.

The chain links TRBV6-1 to TRBJ2-1; D is unclear. The V and J ends lost 2 bases and 6 bases respectively, with 5 bases between them. Germline CDR1 and CDR2: MNHNS and SASEGT. This CDR3 has 12 amino acids. In DNA, the CDR3 is TGTGCCAGCAGTGAACAAGCCAATGAGCAGTTCTTC. It encodes CASSEQANEQFF.

This chain links TRBV6-1 with TRBJ1-1; 9 nucleotides line up with TRBD1. CDR3 length: 16 residues. CDR1 is MNHNS and CDR2 is SASEGT in the germline V gene. The V and J ends lost 2 bases and 0 bases, in that order; junction bases with no gene match: 4. CDR3 nucleotides: TGTGCCAGCAGTGAACTGGGGACAGGGTTGAACACTGAAGCTTTCTTT. Protein: CASSELGTGLNTEAFF.

This chain joins TRBV15 and TRBJ1-4; weak D call: TRBD1 (6 bases). Germline CDR1 reads LNHNV; CDR2 reads YYDKDF (reference sequence). The CDR3 is made up of 17 amino acids. With 0 bases removed from V and 0 bases from J, the gap between germline ends came to 11 bases. This CDR3 is CATSRDHWTATNEKLFF. The CDR3 DNA reads TGTGCCACCAGCAGAGACCACTGGACAGCAACTAATGAAAAACTGTTTTTT.

Details on this clone: The identical CDR3 is also encoded by other nucleotide sequences in the sample. The gene calls are TRBV7-9 and TRBJ1-1; D not certain. Between the trimmed V and J ends, which lost 0 bases and 1 base, there was a span of 3 bases. The CDR3 totals 13 residues. Germline lookup yields CDR1 SEHNR and CDR2 FQNEAQ (reference sequence). This chain's CDR3 is CASSLAGNTEAFF. As DNA, the CDR3 is TGTGCCAGCAGCTTAGCAGGGAACACTGAAGCTTTCTTT.

The chain recombines TRBV19 with TRBJ2-1, with TRBD2 matching 10 bases. Germline V gene lookup returns CDR1 LNHDA and CDR2 SQIVND (reference sequence). This CDR3 comprises 17 residues. V lost 0 bases, J lost 2 bases, and 4 bases stayed unmatched. The CDR3 DNA follows: TGTGCCAGTAGTATAGATCGAGCGGGAGGGGCCTACAATGAGCAGTTCTTC. It codes for CASSIDRAGGAYNEQFF.

The chain employs TRBV19 and TRBJ1-3; D perhaps matches TRBD1 (6 bases). Deletions cut 5 bases from V and 2 bases from J, with 10 bases between. Germline CDR1 and CDR2: LNHDA and SQIVND (reference sequence). CDR3 length: 14 residues. In DNA form, the CDR3 reads TGTGCCAGTAGTGTTAGGACAGCTGGAAACACCATATATTTT. It codes for CASSVRTAGNTIYF.

Only a few counts were recorded for this clone. The chain uses TRBV28 and TRBJ1-2; D gene uncertain. CDR1 is MDHEN and CDR2 is SYDVKM in the germline V gene. Trimming left V 2 bases short and J 2 bases short, with 6 bases between. The CDR3 consists of 13 residues. DNA for the CDR3: TGTGCCAGCAGTTTACTGAACAACTATGGCTACACCTTC. Translating gives CASSLLNNYGYTF.

The V and J genes are TRBV5-8 and TRBJ1-3; D is undetermined. The CDR3 length is 15 residues. Trimming removed 0 bases from V and 0 bases from J, with 7 bases in between. Germline V lookup: CDR1 SGHTS, CDR2 YDEGEE. CDR3 sequence reads: CASSLGSYSGNTIYF. CDR3 DNA: TGTGCCAGCAGCTTGGGCTCATACTCTGGAAACACCATATATTTT.

J is TRBJ2-1 and V is TRBV11-3; D might be TRBD2 (5 bases). CDR1 SGHNT and CDR2 YENEEA come from the germline V gene. This CDR3 region has 15 residues. V lost 3 bases to trimming and J lost 0 bases, with 9 bases between them. In nucleotides, the CDR3 is TGTGCCAGCAGCTTGGGCGGGCTCTCCTACAATGAGCAGTTCTTC. This codes for CASSLGGLSYNEQFF.

The J gene is TRBJ1-5, the V gene TRBV10-2; TRBD1 agrees at 10 bases. The CDR3 sequence is 18 residues long. Germline V gives CDR1 WSHSY, CDR2 SAAADI. V gave up 3 bases and J gave up 3 bases; unmatched junction bases: 11. The CDR3 sequence: CASSDLPQDRGNNQPQHF. The CDR3 DNA is TGCGCCAGCAGTGACCTCCCCCAGGACAGGGGGAACAATCAGCCCCAGCATTTT.

The chain carries TRBV11-2 and TRBJ2-7, with TRBD1 as a possible D gene (5 bases). The V end was cut by 3 bases, the J end by 4 bases, with 13 bases between. Germline V gene lookup returns CDR1 SGHAT and CDR2 FQNNGV. This CDR3 has 14 residues. Written as DNA, the CDR3 is TGTGCCAGCAGCTTCTCCGATCAGGGATACGAGCAGTACTTC. Protein product: CASSFSDQGYEQYF.

The J gene is TRBJ2-5, the V gene TRBV19, with unresolved D. Trimming cost V 2 bases and J 2 bases, with 6 bases left between them. CDR3 length equals 13 residues. From germline, CDR1 is LNHDA and CDR2 SQIVND (reference sequence). For the CDR3, the DNA is TGTGCCAGTAGTATATCGGTTCAAGAGACCCAGTACTTC. This sequence encodes CASSISVQETQYF.

V is TRBV9 and J is TRBJ1-5, with D possibly being TRBD1 (5 bases). The CDR3 is 14 amino acids. The germline V gene encodes CDR1 SGDLS and CDR2 YYNGEE. Trimming pared 5 bases from V and 7 bases from J, leaving 16 bases between. The CDR3 spells CASSGPGNNQPQHF. CDR3 bases: TGTGCCAGCAGTGGACCAGGGAACAACCAGCCCCAGCATTTT.

The V call is TRBV7-9, the J call TRBJ2-3, with 9 bases aligning to TRBD2. From germline, CDR1 is SEHNR and CDR2 FQNEAQ (reference sequence). The CDR3 consists of 16 residues. V lost 3 bases to trimming and J lost 2 bases; unmatched junction nucleotides: 6. The CDR3 is CASSFGRGGTTDTQYF. The CDR3 nucleotides are TGTGCCAGCAGCTTTGGGCGGGGGGGGACCACAGATACGCAGTATTTT.

This chain links TRBV6-7 with TRBJ1-5; D is perhaps TRBD1 (6 bases). TRBV6-7 is assigned to the ORF class and has an uncertain function. The CDR3 totals 18 residues. V was pared by 1 base and J by 3 bases, with 19 bases between. CDR3 DNA sequence: TGTGCCAGCAGTTACTTTGATAGGGGGGAGAAACTCAATCAGCCCCAGCATTTT. It translates to CASSYFDRGEKLNQPQHF.

This chain joins TRBV19 and TRBJ2-7; 10 bases fit TRBD1. V was clipped by 5 bases and J by 5 bases; unmatched bases: 6. The CDR3 extends over 14 amino acids. CDR1 and CDR2 (germline): LNHDA, SQIVND (reference sequence). This CDR3 is CASSHRDRGNEQYF. The CDR3, as DNA: TGTGCCAGTAGTCACCGGGACAGGGGCAACGAGCAGTACTTC.

The chain recombines TRBV29-1 with TRBJ2-4; 8 bases align to TRBD2. Germline V gene sequence: CDR1 SQVTM, CDR2 ANQGSEA. This CDR3 is built from 12 residues. Losses at the gene ends were 3 bases for V and 7 bases for J; bases not matched to a gene: 2. The CDR3 here is CSVDGGENIQYF. Here the CDR3 DNA reads TGCAGCGTTGACGGGGGGGAGAACATTCAGTACTTC.

The V and J genes are TRBV6-5 and TRBJ2-7; 9 nucleotides line up with TRBD2. Trimming cost V 7 bases and J 2 bases; bases outside gene matches: 9. Looked up from germline, CDR1 is MNHEY and CDR2 is SVGAGI. The CDR3 totals 15 residues. The CDR3 bases are TGTGCCAGCAATTCGGGAGCGGGAGGAACCTACGAGCAGTACTTC. Amino acids: CASNSGAGGTYEQYF.

V and J are TRBV19 and TRBJ2-4, with 8 bases identical to TRBD2. V dropped 7 bases and J dropped 3; count of bases not matched to a gene: 11. This CDR3 contains 16 residues. In germline, CDR1 is LNHDA, CDR2 SQIVND (reference sequence). CDR3 sequence: CASTDRGGEGKNIQYF. The CDR3 DNA follows: TGTGCCAGTACCGACCGGGGGGGCGAGGGCAAAAACATTCAGTACTTC.